These T cell receptor beta chains were read from a single sample in a study of cytomegalovirus exposure and HLA in healthy donors. Profiling relied on immunoSEQ multiplex PCR, and the TCRdb table lists in-frame clones only, not all of them. In the table there are tens of thousands of clones, roughly 96% of which are singletons. Input material: PBMCs. The receptors shown here come from a man younger than 30 in good health and CMV-seronegative. Both conserved end residues are part of each CDR3. Each record gives: V gene, clone size, CDR3 length, D gene, J gene, CDR3 protein, CDR3 DNA. A D gene is named only where the DNA matches it firmly. The listing skips clone size in some rows; elsewhere it reads once, few, many or a size class.

>TRBV6-5|NA|14|TRBD1|TRBJ1-2
CASSPGQGGYGYTF
TGTGCCAGCAGTCCCGGACAGGGGGGCTATGGCTACACCTTC
>TRBV10-3|NA|17|TRBD2|TRBJ2-1
CAISESEGLAGANEQFF
TGTGCCATCAGTGAGTCGGAGGGGCTAGCGGGAGCGAATGAGCAGTTCTTC
>TRBV2|NA|16|TRBD1|TRBJ2-5
CASSQPKKTGEETQYF
TGTGCCAGCAGCCAACCCAAAAAGACAGGGGAAGAGACCCAGTACTTC
>TRBV6-1|NA|15|TRBD1|TRBJ1-2
CASFPGTGFRYGYTF
TGTGCCAGCTTCCCCGGGACAGGCTTTAGGTATGGCTACACCTTC
>TRBV6-6|NA|15|TRBD2|TRBJ2-1
CASSLAGSSYNEQFF
TGTGCCAGCAGTTTAGCGGGTAGCTCCTACAATGAGCAGTTCTTC
>TRBV7-6|NA|12|NA|TRBJ2-5
CAINREGETQYF
TGTGCCATCAACAGGGAGGGGGAGACCCAGTACTTC
>TRBV27|NA|18|TRBD1|TRBJ2-6
CASSFRDSLFSGANVLTF
TGTGCCAGCAGTTTCCGGGACAGCCTTTTCTCTGGGGCCAACGTCCTGACTTTC
>TRBV19|NA|14|TRBD1|TRBJ1-2
CASSDTGTVYGYTF
TGTGCCAGTAGTGACACCGGGACAGTCTATGGCTACACCTTC
>TRBV6-6|NA|14|NA|TRBJ1-5
CASTLEGVRQPQHF
TGTGCCAGCACCTTAGAGGGGGTACGGCAGCCCCAGCATTTT
>TRBV9|NA|14|NA|TRBJ1-6
CASTGGRTNSPLHF
TGTGCCAGCACCGGGGGGCGGACCAATTCACCCCTCCACTTT
>TRBV6-5|NA|13|TRBD1|TRBJ2-7
CASSSTGGSEQYF
TGTGCCAGCAGTAGTACAGGGGGCAGCGAGCAGTACTTC
>TRBV10-3|NA|17|TRBD1|TRBJ2-2
CAIRPDRGREFTGELFF
TGTGCCATCAGGCCAGACAGGGGGCGAGAATTTACCGGGGAGCTGTTTTTT
>TRBV21-1|NA|19|NA|TRBJ2-2
CASSKGTSPSGINTGELFF
TGTGCCAGCAGCAAAGGAACCTCGCCTAGCGGGATAAACACCGGGGAGCTGTTTTTT
>TRBV19|NA|15|NA|TRBJ1-2
CASSRSREANYGYTF
TGTGCCAGTAGTAGGAGCCGGGAAGCTAACTATGGCTACACCTTC
>TRBV5-4|once|15|TRBD1|TRBJ2-3
CASSLDRGTGDTQYF
TGTGCCAGCAGCTTGGACAGGGGAACGGGAGATACGCAGTATTTT
>TRBV5-8|NA|11|NA|TRBJ1-5
CASKGAQPQHF
TGTGCCAGCAAAGGGGCTCAGCCCCAGCATTTT
>TRBV13|once|13|NA|TRBJ2-7
CASSSLGLYEQYF
TGTGCCAGCAGCTCCCTAGGCCTGTACGAGCAGTACTTC
>TRBV5-5|NA|13|NA|TRBJ2-7
CASSLYVGHEQYF
TGTGCCAGCAGCTTGTACGTTGGCCACGAGCAGTACTTC